The TCR beta chain under discussion was sequenced for a study of blood T cell repertoires in COVID-19. Study information: PBMCs, B-cell-depleted T cells, or T cells were the source of the cDNA or gDNA that made up the material.

The junction had 7 bases not matched to a gene; V was cut back by 3 bases and J by 4 bases. This CDR3 has 14 residues. Germline CDR1 and CDR2: SQVTM and ANQGSEA. In the original analysis: Amplification with reference gene primers provided the estimates of nucleated cell counts. Sequencing was performed with immunoSEQ multiplex PCR; in TCRdb, only in-frame clones are kept and a portion is missing. V and J calls and clone size are given by that table; D and trimming were obtained from the DNA. The sample yields roughly 300,000 clones, around 90% seen once. Participant ages covered about 18 to 89 years across about two dozen US areas.

The sample consisted of PBMCs or T cells enriched from blood (not recorded which). The clonotype originates from a woman aged 25 to 45 who had recovered from COVID-19. This sequence joins TRBV29-1 and TRBJ1-1; 8 positions match TRBD1. The CDR3 reads CSVELGQGGTEAFF. The CDR3 DNA reads TGCAGCGTTGAGCTTGGACAGGGTGGCACTGAAGCTTTCTTT.